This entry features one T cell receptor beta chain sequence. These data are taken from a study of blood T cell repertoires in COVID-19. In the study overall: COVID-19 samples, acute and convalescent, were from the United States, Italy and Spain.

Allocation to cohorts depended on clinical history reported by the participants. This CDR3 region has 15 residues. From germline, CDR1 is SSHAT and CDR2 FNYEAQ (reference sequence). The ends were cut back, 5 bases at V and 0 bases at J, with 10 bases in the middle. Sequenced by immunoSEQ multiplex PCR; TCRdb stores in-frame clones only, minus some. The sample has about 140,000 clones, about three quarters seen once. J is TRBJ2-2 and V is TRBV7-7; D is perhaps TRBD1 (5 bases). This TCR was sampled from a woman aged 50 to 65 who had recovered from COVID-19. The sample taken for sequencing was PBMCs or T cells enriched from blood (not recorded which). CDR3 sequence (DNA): TGTGCCAGCAGCCTCGACAGCGCGAACACCGGGGAGCTGTTTTTT. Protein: CASSLDSANTGELFF.